Below are 23 T cell receptor beta chains sequenced from a single sample in a study of blood T cell repertoires in COVID-19. Method: immunoSEQ multiplex PCR; TCRdb's copy keeps in-frame clones and lacks some. The data hold 150,000 or so clones, with approximately 91% observed a single time. Sequencing used peripheral blood. Every receptor here comes from a man aged 18 to 30 with acute or convalescent COVID-19.

The chain couples TRBV4-1 to TRBJ2-7, with D uncertain. Germline lookup yields CDR1 MGHRA and CDR2 YSYEKL. The CDR3 has 14 residues. V was trimmed by 1 base and J by 2 bases, leaving 9 bases between them. CDR3 bases: TGCGCCAGCAGCCAAGGTCGCGGTACCTACGAGCAGTACTTC. This sequence encodes CASSQGRGTYEQYF.

V and J are TRBV9 and TRBJ2-3; 7 bases are a match to TRBD1. With V trimmed by 6 bases and J by 0 bases, 13 bases remained unmatched. The CDR3 runs 17 residues. Germline V gives CDR1 SGDLS, CDR2 YYNGEE. CDR3 DNA: TGTGCCAGCATGAGAGGGGACAGCCGATGGAGCACAGATACGCAGTATTTT. Its translation is CASMRGDSRWSTDTQYF.

The rearrangement uses TRBV9 and TRBJ1-2, with 7 nucleotides matching TRBD1. Germline V CDR1 and CDR2: SGDLS, YYNGEE. V lost 4 bases, J lost 4 bases, and 10 bases stayed unmatched. This CDR3 spans 15 amino acids. The CDR3 loop is CASSPSSGQFYGYTF. The CDR3 region has the DNA TGTGCCAGCAGCCCGTCTTCGGGACAGTTCTATGGCTACACCTTC.

The genes are TRBV11-2 and TRBJ2-7, with D possibly TRBD2 on 6 matching bases. V was cut by 2 bases and J by 0 bases, with 11 bases left in between. This CDR3 has 15 amino acids. Germline lookup yields CDR1 SGHAT and CDR2 FQNNGV. CDR3 DNA: TGTGCCAGCAGCTTAAGTGGAGGGGACTCCTACGAGCAGTACTTC. It is translated as CASSLSGGDSYEQYF.

The chain carries TRBV7-9 and TRBJ2-1, with 7 positions matching TRBD1. With V trimmed by 1 base and J by 16 bases, 10 bases remained unmatched. CDR3 length: 13 residues. Germline loops: CDR1 SEHNR, CDR2 FQNEAQ (reference sequence). CDR3: CASSLGQGQKSFF. The CDR3 DNA reads as TGTGCCAGCAGCTTAGGCCAGGGACAGAAGAGCTTCTTC. The whole variable domain, filled in from reference TRBV7-9 and TRBJ2-1, reads DTGVSQNPRHKITKRGQNVTFRCDPISEHNRLYWYRQTLGQGPEFLTYFQNEAQLEKSRLLSDRFSAERPKGSFSTLEIQRTEQGDSAMYLCASSLGQGQKSFFGPGTRLTVL.

This chain uses TRBV5-1 with TRBJ1-2, with 7 positions matching TRBD1. Germline loops: CDR1 SGHRS, CDR2 YFSETQ. The V and J ends lost 4 bases and 5 bases, in that order; junction bases with no gene match: 8. The CDR3 is made up of 14 amino acids. CDR3 coding DNA: TGCGCCAGCAGCCTATGGACAGGCGAGTATGGCTACACCTTC. Encoded protein: CASSLWTGEYGYTF.

The chain has TRBV7-9 and TRBJ1-5; D not certain. Germline V CDR1 and CDR2: SEHNR, FQNEAQ (reference sequence). CDR3 length equals 14 residues. V lost 5 bases and J 6 bases, leaving 14 bases between the germline ends. CDR3 nucleotide sequence: TGTGCCAGCAGCGTAGACGGAGGGAGTCAGCCCCAGCATTTT. This encodes CASSVDGGSQPQHF. Looking up the rest from reference TRBV7-9 and TRBJ1-5 gives the full variable domain: DTGVSQNPRHKITKRGQNVTFRCDPISEHNRLYWYRQTLGQGPEFLTYFQNEAQLEKSRLLSDRFSAERPKGSFSTLEIQRTEQGDSAMYLCASSVDGGSQPQHFGDGTRLSIL.

The gene calls are TRBV30 and TRBJ1-4, with D maybe TRBD1 (6 bases). The CDR3 totals 14 residues. The V gene lost 3 bases and the J gene lost 4 bases, with 12 bases spanning the gap. The germline V gene has CDR1 GTSNPN and CDR2 SVGIG (reference sequence). This chain's CDR3 is CAWRWTDSNEKLFF. DNA for the CDR3: TGTGCCTGGAGGTGGACAGACAGTAATGAAAAACTGTTTTTT. The full variable domain, in which reference TRBV30 and TRBJ1-4 provide the parts outside the CDR3, is SQTIHQWPATLVQPVGSPLSLECTVEGTSNPNLYWYRQAAGRGLQLLFYSVGIGQISSEVPQNLSASRPQDRQFILSSKKLLLSDSGFYLCAWRWTDSNEKLFFGSGTQLSVL.

The chain has TRBV6-2 or TRBV6-3 and TRBJ2-1; 14 bases are a match to TRBD2. The junction had 6 bases not matched to a gene; V was cut back by 5 bases and J by 6 bases. The CDR3 has 16 amino acids. Looked up from germline, CDR1 is MNHEY and CDR2 is SVGEGT. In DNA form, the CDR3 reads TGTGCCAGCAGTACCTATGGACTAGCGGGGGGCAATGAGCAGTTCTTC. Translated, it gives CASSTYGLAGGNEQFF.

The rearrangement uses TRBV3-1 (or the pseudogene TRBV3-2) and TRBJ1-6; 8 positions agree with TRBD1. Trimming took 1 base from V and 9 from J; bases not matched to a gene: 5. Per the germline V gene, CDR1 is LGHDT and CDR2 is YNNKEL (reference sequence). The CDR3 has 15 amino acids. CDR3 sequence reads: CASSQGQGIVSPLHF. Written as DNA, the CDR3 is TGTGCCAGCAGCCAAGGACAGGGGATCGTTTCACCCCTCCACTTT.

The chain combines TRBV10-2 with TRBJ1-4; D possibly corresponds to TRBD1 (5 bases). The germline V gene encodes CDR1 WSHSY and CDR2 SAAADI. The V end lost 8 bases, the J end lost 3 bases, and 13 bases lay between the germline ends. The CDR3 consists of 14 residues. The CDR3: CASGTGGSNEKLFF. The DNA of the CDR3 is TGCGCCAGCGGTACGGGGGGATCTAATGAAAAACTGTTTTTT.

The V gene is TRBV3-1 (or the pseudogene TRBV3-2), the J gene TRBJ1-1; D not certain. Germline CDR1 and CDR2: LGHDT and YNNKEL (reference sequence). The germline V and J ends were trimmed by 2 bases and 2 bases, with 12 bases remaining between them. This CDR3 is built from 15 residues. CDR3 sequence reads: CASSQRWLVNTEAFF. CDR3 DNA: TGTGCCAGCAGCCAACGTTGGCTAGTAAACACTGAAGCTTTCTTT.

J is TRBJ2-5 and V is TRBV9, with a possible D match to TRBD2 (6 bases). The V end lost 2 bases, the J end lost 1 base, and 9 bases lay between the germline ends. The germline V gene encodes CDR1 SGDLS and CDR2 YYNGEE. The length of the CDR3 is 14 residues. Here the CDR3 DNA reads TGTGCCAGCAGCGTTAGCGGTTTCCAAGAGACCCAGTACTTC. Protein sequence: CASSVSGFQETQYF.

This chain joins TRBV18 and TRBJ1-6; TRBD1 matches 10 bases. J lost 8 bases, V lost 6 bases, and 7 bases had no gene match. Germline CDR1 and CDR2: KGHSH and LQKENI. The CDR3 covers 15 residues. The CDR3, as DNA: TGTGCCAGCTCCCAATGGACAGGGGGGGATTCACCCCTCCACTTT. This encodes CASSQWTGGDSPLHF.

The CDR3 spells CASSPPGRGGTDTQYF. The CDR3 nucleotides are TGTGCCAGCTCACCACCTGGGAGAGGCGGGACAGATACGCAGTATTTT. The chain combines TRBV18 with TRBJ2-3; possibly TRBD2 for D (5 bases). The CDR3 has 16 amino acids. The V and J ends lost 0 bases and 3 bases respectively, with 13 bases between them. CDR1 is KGHSH, CDR2 LQKENI, per germline.

This clone was counted a single time. The rearrangement joins TRBV12-5 to TRBJ2-1, with D possibly being TRBD2 (6 bases). CDR1 and CDR2 (germline): LGHNT, FRNRAP. This CDR3 has 17 residues. The V and J ends lost 1 base and 0 bases respectively, with 13 bases between them. The chain's CDR3 is CASGLATGTPSYNEQFF. CDR3 DNA sequence: TGTGCTAGTGGTTTGGCGACCGGGACTCCCTCCTACAATGAGCAGTTCTTC.

In nucleotides, the CDR3 is TGTGCCAGCAGTTACGGGGCAGCCGGGTCCTACGAGCAGTACTTC. It codes for CASSYGAAGSYEQYF. The genes are TRBV6-2 or TRBV6-3 and TRBJ2-7, with a weak D call TRBD1 (5 bases). V was trimmed by 2 bases and J by 1 base, leaving 12 bases between them. Germline-derived CDR1 and CDR2 are MNHEY and SVGEGT. The CDR3 sequence is 15 residues long.

The rearrangement uses TRBV5-1 and TRBJ2-7; TRBD1 matches 11 bases. This CDR3 comprises 15 residues. CDR1 and CDR2 (germline): SGHRS, YFSETQ. The junction had 2 bases not matched to a gene; V was cut back by 0 bases and J by 3 bases. The CDR3 DNA sequence: TGCGCCAGCAGCTTGGGGACAGGGGGCTTCTACGAGCAGTACTTC. Its translation is CASSLGTGGFYEQYF.

The chain links TRBV6-5 to TRBJ1-1, with D possibly matching TRBD1 (6 bases). CDR3 length: 15 residues. V shed 6 bases and J shed 0 bases, with 14 bases lying between them. Germline V gives CDR1 MNHEY, CDR2 SVGAGI. The CDR3 nucleotides are TGTGCCAGCAGAATAACAGGGTTAATGAACACTGAAGCTTTCTTT. Translated: CASRITGLMNTEAFF.

V is TRBV28 and J is TRBJ1-5; D possibly corresponds to TRBD1 (6 bases). The CDR3 runs 17 residues. Germline V lookup: CDR1 MDHEN, CDR2 SYDVKM. V lost 2 bases and J lost 1, with 15 bases in between. As DNA, the CDR3 is TGTGCCAGCAGTTTAGGTCAGGGGACGCGAAGCAATCAGCCCCAGCATTTT. Its protein product is CASSLGQGTRSNQPQHF.

The chain joins TRBV15 to TRBJ2-3; 11 bases fit TRBD2. This CDR3 has 19 amino acids. Germline V gene data show CDR1 as LNHNV and CDR2 as YYDKDF (reference sequence). Trimming at V came to 1 base and at J to 1 base, leaving 10 bases not matched to a gene. The CDR3 here is CATSRVATSGIWGTDTQYF. The CDR3 nucleotides are TGTGCCACCAGCAGAGTCGCGACTAGCGGGATTTGGGGCACAGATACGCAGTATTTT. Drawing the rest from reference TRBV15 and TRBJ2-3, the complete variable domain is DAMVIQNPRYQVTQFGKPVTLSCSQTLNHNVMYWYQQKSSQAPKLLFHYYDKDFNNEADTPDNFQSRRPNTSFCFLDIRSPGLGDTAMYLCATSRVATSGIWGTDTQYFGPGTRLTVL.

V and J are TRBV9 and TRBJ2-7; D might be TRBD1 (6 bases). This CDR3 is 14 amino acids long. V dropped 8 bases and J dropped 1 base, with 16 bases sitting between them. CDR1 and CDR2 from the germline V gene are SGDLS and YYNGEE. The CDR3 region is CASSPTGSSYEQYF. For the CDR3, the DNA is TGTGCCAGTTCCCCTACAGGGTCTTCCTACGAGCAGTACTTC.

The rearrangement joins TRBV5-1 to TRBJ1-1; D call uncertain. This CDR3 has 11 amino acids. The ends were cut back, 4 bases at V and 1 base at J, with 2 bases in the middle. Germline CDR1 is SGHRS and CDR2 is YFSETQ. The DNA for the CDR3 is TGCGCCAGCAGCCGGAACACTGAAGCTTTCTTT. Its protein is CASSRNTEAFF.